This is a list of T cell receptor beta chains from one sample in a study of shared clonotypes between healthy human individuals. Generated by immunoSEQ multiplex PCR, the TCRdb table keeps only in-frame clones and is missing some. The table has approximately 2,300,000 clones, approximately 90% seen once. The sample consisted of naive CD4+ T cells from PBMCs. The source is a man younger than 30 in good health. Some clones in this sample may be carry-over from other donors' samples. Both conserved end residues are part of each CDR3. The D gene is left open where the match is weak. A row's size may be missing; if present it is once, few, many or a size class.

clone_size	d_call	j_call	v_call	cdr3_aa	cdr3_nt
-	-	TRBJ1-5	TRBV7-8	CASSPGQRNSNQPQHF	TGTGCCAGCAGCCCAGGACAGCGAAATAGCAATCAGCCCCAGCATTTT
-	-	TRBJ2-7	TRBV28	CASHDLTAGTNLYEQYF	TGTGCCAGCCATGACTTAACCGCCGGGACAAACCTTTACGAGCAGTACTTC
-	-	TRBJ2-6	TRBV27	CASSLSRAGANVLTF	TGTGCCAGCAGTTTATCGAGGGCTGGGGCCAACGTCCTGACTTTC
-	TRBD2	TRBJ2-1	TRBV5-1	CASGYLAGGYNEQFF	TGCGCCAGCGGCTATCTAGCGGGAGGTTACAATGAGCAGTTCTTC
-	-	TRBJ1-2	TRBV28	CASRTTGGPNYGYTF	TGTGCCAGCAGAACGACAGGCGGGCCTAACTATGGCTACACCTTC
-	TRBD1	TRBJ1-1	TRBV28	CASSVRGPEAFF	TGTGCCAGCAGTGTAAGGGGGCCTGAAGCTTTCTTT
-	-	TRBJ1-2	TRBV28	CASGIRGVGGYTF	TGTGCCAGCGGTATTAGAGGGGTAGGTGGCTACACCTTC
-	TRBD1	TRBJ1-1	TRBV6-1	CASSEARDRGFPAFF	TGTGCCAGCAGTGAAGCGAGGGACAGAGGGTTTCCCGCTTTCTTT
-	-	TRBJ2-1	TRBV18	CASSPILTNEQFF	TGTGCCAGCTCACCCATTCTTACGAATGAGCAGTTCTTC
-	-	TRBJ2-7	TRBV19	CASSIGGYYEQYF	TGTGCCAGTAGTATAGGAGGGTACTACGAGCAGTACTTC
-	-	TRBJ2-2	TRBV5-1	CASSGAGPDTGELFF	TGCGCCAGCAGCGGGGCGGGACCCGACACCGGGGAGCTGTTTTTT
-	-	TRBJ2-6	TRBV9	CASSPLSGILSGANVLTF	TGTGCCAGCAGCCCACTGAGCGGAATCCTCTCTGGGGCCAACGTCCTGACTTTC
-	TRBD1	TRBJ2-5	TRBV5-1	CASSSNTGGQETQYF	TGCGCCAGCAGCTCGAATACAGGGGGACAAGAGACCCAGTACTTC
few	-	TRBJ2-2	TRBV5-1	CASSSSASNTGELFF	TGCGCCAGCAGCTCGTCGGCTTCTAACACCGGGGAGCTGTTTTTT
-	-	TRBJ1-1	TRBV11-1	CASSPSDRPNTEAFF	TGTGCCAGCAGCCCAAGCGACAGACCCAACACTGAAGCTTTCTTT
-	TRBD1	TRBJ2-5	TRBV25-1	CASSRQGSYGETQYF	TGTGCCAGCAGCAGACAGGGATCGTACGGAGAGACCCAGTACTTC
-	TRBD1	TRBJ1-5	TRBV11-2	CASSLGQGWNQPQHF	TGTGCCAGCAGCTTGGGACAGGGGTGGAATCAGCCCCAGCATTTT
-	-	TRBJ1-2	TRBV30	CAWSPQQGSYGYTF	TGTGCCTGGAGTCCCCAGCAGGGAAGCTATGGCTACACCTTC
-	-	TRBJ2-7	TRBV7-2	CASSLRREAYEQYF	TGTGCCAGCAGCTTACGGCGGGAAGCCTACGAGCAGTACTTC
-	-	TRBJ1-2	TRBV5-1	CASSTGPNPEGYGYTF	TGCGCCAGCAGCACCGGACCTAACCCAGAGGGCTATGGCTACACCTTC
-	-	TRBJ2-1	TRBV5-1	CASSYSRDEQFF	TGCGCCAGCAGCTACAGTCGTGATGAGCAGTTCTTC
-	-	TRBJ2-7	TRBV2	CASSHPYEQYF	TGTGCCAGCAGCCACCCCTACGAGCAGTACTTC
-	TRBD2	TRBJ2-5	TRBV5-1	CASNIAGKETQYF	TGCGCCAGCAACATAGCGGGAAAAGAGACCCAGTACTTC
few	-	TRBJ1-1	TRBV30	CAWSVWGSTEAFF	TGTGCCTGGAGTGTATGGGGGTCAACTGAAGCTTTCTTT
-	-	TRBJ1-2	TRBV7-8	CASSSLGGAVHGQTF	TGTGCCAGCAGCTCCCTGGGCGGCGCAGTCCATGGACAAACCTTC
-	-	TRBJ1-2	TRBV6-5	CASSYQADTTGSLF	TGTGCCAGCAGTTACCAAGCCGATACCACAGGTTCCCTATTC
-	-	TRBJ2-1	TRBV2	CASSKVRSSYNEQFF	TGTGCCAGCAGTAAAGTCAGGTCATCCTACAATGAGCAGTTCTTC
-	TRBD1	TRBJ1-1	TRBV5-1	CASSPQGAGNTEAFF	TGCGCCAGCAGCCCTCAGGGGGCGGGGAACACTGAAGCTTTCTTT
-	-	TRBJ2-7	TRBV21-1	CASSNRLGSLYEQYF	TGTGCCAGCAGTAATAGGCTTGGCTCTCTCTACGAGCAGTACTTC
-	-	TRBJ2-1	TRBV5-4	CASSLVAGHNEQFF	TGTGCCAGCAGCTTGGTAGCAGGCCACAATGAGCAGTTCTTC
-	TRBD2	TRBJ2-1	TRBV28	CASRPPSGSKVF	TGTGCCAGCAGGCCCCCTAGCGGGAGTAAGGTCTTC
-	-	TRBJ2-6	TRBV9	CASSVVGYKGRGANVLTF	TGTGCCAGCAGCGTAGTCGGATACAAGGGGAGAGGGGCCAACGTCCTGACTTTC
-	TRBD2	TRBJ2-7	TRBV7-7	CASSSGGAREQYF	TGTGCCAGCAGCTCGGGGGGAGCCAGAGAGCAGTACTTC
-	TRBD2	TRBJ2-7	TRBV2	CASGAQLSAGGIEQYF	TGTGCCAGCGGGGCCCAGCTCTCCGCGGGAGGTATTGAGCAGTACTTC
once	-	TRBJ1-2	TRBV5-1	CASSLGTATNYGYTF	TGCGCCAGCAGCTTGGGGACAGCTACTAACTATGGCTACACCTTC
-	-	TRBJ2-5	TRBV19	CASSNGGRGETQYF	TGTGCCAGTAGTAATGGGGGCAGGGGAGAGACCCAGTACTTC